The 29 T cell receptor beta chains below come from one sample, sequenced in a study of T-cell memory formation after mild COVID-19. TCRdb used MiXCR to reprocess the 5' RACE reads, holding one entry per CDR3 protein. This sample has hundreds of thousands of distinct CDR3 sequences; approximately 15% occur once, and the top ten carry roughly 8.2%. Sequencing was carried out using PBMCs or a T cell subset sorted from them (not recorded which). Receptors were obtained from an adult woman who had mild COVID-19 (a few samples of this study predate the infection). Cell type and time point are not known.

The gene calls are TRBV19 and TRBJ2-2; possibly TRBD1 or TRBD2 for D (7 bases each). The V gene's germline CDR1 is LNHDA and CDR2 SQIVND (reference sequence). The ends were cut back, 3 bases at V and 4 bases at J, with 12 bases in the middle. CDR3 length equals 15 residues. The CDR3 nucleotides read TGTGCCAGTAGTATGTCAGGGGGGGCCACCGGGGAGCTGTTTTTT. This encodes CASSMSGGATGELFF.

The rearrangement links TRBV3-1 to TRBJ1-3; 7 bases are a match to TRBD1. The germline V gene encodes CDR1 LGHDT and CDR2 YNNKEL (reference sequence). V trimming: 4 bases; J trimming: 5 bases; junction bases outside the gene matches: 8. The CDR3 is 15 amino acids. CDR3 nucleotide sequence: TGTGCCAGCAGCCCCAACAGGGGCGCGAGAAACACCATATATTTT. Translated: CASSPNRGARNTIYF.

The chain carries TRBV6-2 or TRBV6-3 and TRBJ1-5; tentatively, D is TRBD1 (6 bases). The germline V gene has CDR1 MNHEY and CDR2 SVGEGT. V dropped 6 bases and J dropped 5 bases, with 8 bases sitting between them. The length of the CDR3 is 12 residues. CDR3 nucleotide sequence: TGTGCCAGCAGCCACAGGGATCAGCCCCAGCATTTT. Its protein product is CASSHRDQPQHF.

This chain uses TRBV4-3 with TRBJ2-7; D is ambiguous. Trimming cost V 0 bases and J 0 bases, with 15 bases left between them. The CDR3 contains 17 residues. Germline V lookup: CDR1 LGHNA, CDR2 YSLEER. This chain's CDR3 is CASSQERVSVVSYEQYF. The CDR3 nucleotides read TGCGCCAGCAGCCAAGAGAGAGTCTCCGTCGTCTCCTACGAGCAGTACTTC.

This clonotype was seen a handful of times. This chain uses TRBV7-2 with TRBJ1-1, with D tentatively TRBD1 (6 bases). Germline assignment: CDR1 SGHTA and CDR2 FQGNSA. This CDR3 spans 16 amino acids. The V and J ends lost 0 bases and 4 bases respectively, with 15 bases between them. The CDR3 DNA reads as TGTGCCAGCAGCTTAGCTGGGGTCGGGGGGCTCACTGAAGCTTTCTTT. As protein: CASSLAGVGGLTEAFF.

V usage is TRBV29-1 and J usage is TRBJ2-4; TRBD1 is a possible D gene (6 bases). CDR1 and CDR2 (germline): SQVTM, ANQGSEA. Trimming took 7 bases from V and 0 from J, leaving 13 bases between them. The CDR3 is 14 residues long. CDR3 DNA sequence: TGCAGCGCCCGAAGAGGGGGAGCCAAAAACATTCAGTACTTC. Translating it yields CSARRGGAKNIQYF. Full variable domain (missing parts from reference TRBV29-1 and TRBJ2-4): SAVISQKPSRDICQRGTSLTIQCQVDSQVTMMFWYRQQPGQSLTLIATANQGSEATYESGFVIDKFPISRPNLTFSTLTVSNMSPEDSSIYLCSARRGGAKNIQYFGAGTRLSVL.

This clonotype has only a few counts. This chain links TRBV7-8 with TRBJ2-1; D is undetermined. Trimming pared 1 base from V and 10 bases from J, leaving 14 bases between. The CDR3 totals 14 residues. Germline lookup yields CDR1 SGHVS and CDR2 FQNEAQ. CDR3 loop: CASSLGDPDDEQFF. The CDR3 nucleotides read TGTGCCAGCAGCTTAGGAGACCCAGATGACGAGCAGTTCTTC. The full variable domain, with the rest looked up from reference TRBV7-8 and TRBJ2-1, is GAGVSQSPRYKVAKRGQDVALRCDPISGHVSLFWYQQALGQGPEFLTYFQNEAQLDKSGLPSDRFFAERPEGSVSTLKIQRTQQEDSAVYLCASSLGDPDDEQFFGPGTRLTVL.

V gene TRBV6-5 combines with J gene TRBJ2-7; D is unresolved. V lost 6 bases, J lost 3 bases, and 12 bases lay in between. This CDR3 region has 13 residues. Germline assignment: CDR1 MNHEY and CDR2 SVGAGI. The CDR3 DNA follows: TGTGCCAGCAGCCGTCTAGGGAACTACGAGCAGTACTTC. Translation gives CASSRLGNYEQYF.

This chain links TRBV7-2 with TRBJ2-7, with D tentatively TRBD1 (7 bases). The CDR3 contains 14 residues. Trimming left V 3 bases short and J 5 bases short, with 14 bases between. The germline V gene encodes CDR1 SGHTA and CDR2 FQGNSA. The CDR3 here is CASSLVEGAHEQYF. The CDR3 nucleotides read TGTGCCAGCAGCTTGGTGGAGGGGGCCCACGAGCAGTACTTC.

The chain uses TRBV11-1 and TRBJ2-1; 9 bases match TRBD2. Trimming took 4 bases from V and 4 from J; bases not matched to a gene: 11. This CDR3 contains 17 residues. Germline CDR1 reads SGHAT; CDR2 reads FQDESV (reference sequence). CDR3 protein: CASSSRRLAGLYNEQFF. In nucleotides, the CDR3 is TGTGCCAGCAGCTCCCGACGTCTAGCGGGGCTATACAATGAGCAGTTCTTC. The full variable domain, completed using reference TRBV11-1 and TRBJ2-1, is EAEVAQSPRYKITEKSQAVAFWCDPISGHATLYWYRQILGQGPELLVQFQDESVVDDSQLPKDRFSAERLKGVDSTLKIQPAELGDSAMYLCASSSRRLAGLYNEQFFGPGTRLTVL.

This clonotype was detected only a few times. This chain connects TRBV5-1 to TRBJ2-1; D gene uncertain. The V gene lost 2 bases and the J gene lost 4 bases, with 7 bases spanning the gap. In germline, CDR1 is SGHRS, CDR2 YFSETQ. The length of the CDR3 is 13 residues. The CDR3 coding sequence is TGCGCCAGCAGCTTTGTGCAGTACAATGAGCAGTTCTTC. It codes for CASSFVQYNEQFF.

This clonotype was counted at least ten times. This rearrangement joins TRBV4-1 to TRBJ1-2; no reliable D call. V was shortened by 0 bases and J by 8 bases, with 16 bases between the two germline ends. The CDR3 has 15 residues. Per the germline V gene, CDR1 is MGHRA and CDR2 is YSYEKL. CDR3 in amino acids: CASSQDLITATGYTF. The CDR3 coding sequence is TGCGCCAGCAGCCAAGATCTTATCACGGCCACGGGCTACACCTTC.

The rearrangement joins TRBV5-1 to TRBJ2-3, with D maybe TRBD2 (7 bases). Germline CDR1 reads SGHRS; CDR2 reads YFSETQ. The CDR3 runs to 15 residues. Trimming took off 4 bases at V and 2 bases at J, with 14 bases between the two ends. The CDR3: CASSGGGRNTDTQYF. CDR3 in DNA: TGCGCCAGCAGCGGGGGCGGGAGAAACACAGATACGCAGTATTTT.

The sample holds a few counts of this clonotype. In DNA form, the CDR3 reads TGCAGTGCTAGAGATGGGACTAGCGCGACCACCTACAATGAGCAGTTCTTC. This gives the protein CSARDGTSATTYNEQFF. The rearrangement links TRBV20-1 to TRBJ2-1; 10 nucleotides match TRBD2. The J segment lost 2 bases and the V segment lost 0 bases, leaving 7 bases of the junction unmatched. The CDR3 runs to 17 residues. CDR1 and CDR2 from the germline V gene are DFQATT and SNEGSKA (reference sequence).

Only a few counts were recorded for this clonotype. This sequence joins TRBV9 and TRBJ1-6, with TRBD1 matching over 8 bases. Germline V lookup: CDR1 SGDLS, CDR2 YYNGEE. Trimming removed 0 bases from V and 7 bases from J; junction bases left unmatched: 0. CDR3 length: 14 residues. In DNA, the CDR3 is TGTGCCAGCAGCGTAGGGGACAGGAATTCACCCCTCCACTTT. Its translation: CASSVGDRNSPLHF.

A few counts support this clonotype. The DNA of the CDR3 is TGTGCCATCAGTGAGTCGATCGGGACAGGGAAGTCCTACGAGCAGTACTTC. Protein product: CAISESIGTGKSYEQYF. J is TRBJ2-7 and V is TRBV10-3; 9 bases fit TRBD1. The CDR3 has 17 residues. The germline CDR1 and CDR2 sequences are ENHRY and SYGVKD. V dropped 0 bases and J dropped 1; count of bases not matched to a gene: 7.

The chain is built from TRBV7-2 and TRBJ2-7; 12 bases are shared with TRBD2. The V segment lost 5 bases and the J segment 11 bases; nucleotides outside the gene matches: 7. Germline V gives CDR1 SGHTA, CDR2 FQGNSA. The CDR3 spans 13 residues. CDR3 nucleotides: TGTGCCAGCAGCACCGGACTAGCGGGGAGAAAGTACTTC. Its translation is CASSTGLAGRKYF.

The rearrangement joins TRBV10-3 to TRBJ2-3; D may match TRBD1 or TRBD2 (5 bases each). The ends were cut back, 6 bases at V and 0 bases at J, with 13 bases in the middle. The CDR3 sequence is 15 residues long. CDR1 ENHRY and CDR2 SYGVKD come from the germline V gene. The CDR3 spells CAIRDGAVSTDTQYF. DNA of the CDR3: TGTGCCATCAGGGACGGGGCCGTCAGCACAGATACGCAGTATTTT.

This chain links TRBV30 with TRBJ1-2, with D tentatively TRBD1 (5 bases). Germline V gene sequence: CDR1 GTSNPN, CDR2 SVGIG (reference sequence). Trimming took 0 bases from V and 4 from J, leaving 15 bases between them. The CDR3 consists of 15 residues. The CDR3 DNA follows: TGTGCCTGGAGTGTACGGGGCCGAGGGGCCTATGGCTACACCTTC. Its translation is CAWSVRGRGAYGYTF.

The V gene is TRBV15, the J gene TRBJ2-1; TRBD2 matches at 10 bases. CDR1 and CDR2 from the germline V gene are LNHNV and YYDKDF (reference sequence). The CDR3 covers 16 residues. The trim removed 0 bases at V and 7 bases at J, leaving 6 bases unmatched. CDR3 sequence: CATSRDGTSAANEQFF. The CDR3 DNA follows: TGTGCCACCAGCAGAGATGGGACTAGCGCGGCTAATGAGCAGTTCTTC.

This clonotype has a count of ten or more. The chain recombines TRBV7-3 with TRBJ2-1; D ambiguous. Looked up from germline, CDR1 is SGHTA and CDR2 is FQGTGA. V gave up 2 bases and J gave up 8 bases, with 4 bases separating them. CDR3 length equals 11 residues. The DNA of the CDR3 is TGTGCCAGCAGCTTACACGATGAGCAGTTCTTC. Its protein is CASSLHDEQFF.

A few counts support this clonotype. The V call is TRBV12-3 or TRBV12-4, the J call TRBJ2-3, with TRBD2 as a possible D gene (5 bases). CDR3 size: 18 residues. V dropped 5 bases and J dropped 0 bases, with 21 bases sitting between them. CDR3 DNA: TGTGCCAGCAGTCGCTGGGCCCCTACTAGGGTCAGCACAGATACGCAGTATTTT. It yields the protein CASSRWAPTRVSTDTQYF.

The chain uses TRBV19 and TRBJ1-5, with TRBD1 matching over 9 bases. Germline CDR1 is LNHDA and CDR2 is SQIVND (reference sequence). Losses at the gene ends were 6 bases for V and 4 bases for J; bases not matched to a gene: 7. This CDR3 has 15 amino acids. Written as DNA, the CDR3 is TGTGCCAGTAGAACCGGGGACAGGGCTAATCAGCCCCAGCATTTT. It encodes CASRTGDRANQPQHF.

This clonotype has just a few counts. In DNA, the CDR3 is TGTGCCAGCAGCAGTGGAACGGGCCTAAATGAGCAGTTCTTC. This codes for CASSSGTGLNEQFF. This chain uses TRBV5-6 with TRBJ2-1; D unclear. The CDR3 has 14 residues. The germline V and J ends were trimmed by 4 bases and 7 bases, with 15 bases remaining between them. The germline CDR1 and CDR2 sequences are SGHDT and YYEEEE.

This clonotype has only a few counts. V is TRBV5-5 and J is TRBJ2-7; 9 nucleotides match TRBD1. The CDR3 covers 15 residues. V lost 4 bases to trimming and J lost 4 bases; unmatched junction nucleotides: 9. Per germline, CDR1 SGHKS and CDR2 YYEKEE (reference sequence). The CDR3: CASSDPRQGVYEQYF. For the CDR3, the DNA is TGTGCCAGCAGCGATCCTCGACAGGGGGTGTACGAGCAGTACTTC.

This clonotype has just a few counts. V and J are TRBV11-2 and TRBJ1-6; D unresolved. The CDR3 has 17 amino acids. Germline assignment: CDR1 SGHAT and CDR2 FQNNGV. Trimming cost V 0 bases and J 0 bases, with 9 bases left between them. The CDR3 region is CASSLDRGSSYNSPLHF. The CDR3, as DNA: TGTGCCAGCAGCTTAGATCGGGGAAGCTCCTATAATTCACCCCTCCACTTT.

The V call is TRBV24-1, the J call TRBJ2-7, with 9 bases lining up with TRBD2. CDR1 and CDR2 from the germline V gene are KGHDR and SFDVKD. Germline trimming cut 9 bases from V and 1 base from J; bases unmatched to any gene: 3. The CDR3 is 13 amino acids. The CDR3 nucleotides read TGTGCCACCGCGGCGGGAGGGTCCTACGAGCAGTACTTC. Translated: CATAAGGSYEQYF.

This chain links TRBV5-6 with TRBJ2-7; D is tentatively TRBD1 or TRBD2 (5 bases each). Trimming removed 5 bases at V and 5 bases at J, with 26 bases between. The CDR3 contains 17 residues. CDR1 SGHDT and CDR2 YYEEEE come from the germline V gene. The chain's CDR3 is CASSHLRVNVPGDEQYF. CDR3 nucleotide sequence: TGTGCCAGCAGTCATCTCAGGGTTAACGTCCCCGGGGACGAGCAGTACTTC.

In its sample, this clonotype was seen a few times. The CDR3 spells CASSRDLTGELFF. For the CDR3, the DNA is TGTGCCAGTAGTCGAGACCTCACCGGGGAGCTGTTTTTT. The chain joins TRBV19 to TRBJ2-2; D not resolved. Germline CDR1 reads LNHDA; CDR2 reads SQIVND (reference sequence). CDR3 length: 13 amino acids. The V end was cut by 5 bases, the J end by 4 bases, with 8 bases between.